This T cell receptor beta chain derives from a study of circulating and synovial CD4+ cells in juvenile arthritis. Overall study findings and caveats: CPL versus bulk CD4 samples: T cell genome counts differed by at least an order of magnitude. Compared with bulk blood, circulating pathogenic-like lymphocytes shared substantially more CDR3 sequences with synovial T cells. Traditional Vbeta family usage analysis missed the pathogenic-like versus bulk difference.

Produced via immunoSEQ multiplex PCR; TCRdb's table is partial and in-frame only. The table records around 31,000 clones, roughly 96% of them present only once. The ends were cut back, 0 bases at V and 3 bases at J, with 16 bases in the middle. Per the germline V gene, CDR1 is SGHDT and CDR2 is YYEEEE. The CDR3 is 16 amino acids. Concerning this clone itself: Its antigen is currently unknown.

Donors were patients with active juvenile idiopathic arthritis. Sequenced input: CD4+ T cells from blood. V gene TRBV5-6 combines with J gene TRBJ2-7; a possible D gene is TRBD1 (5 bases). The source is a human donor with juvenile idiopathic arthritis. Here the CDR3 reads CASSLARRDSLYEQYF. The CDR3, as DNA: TGTGCCAGCAGCTTGGCCAGGCGAGACAGTCTCTACGAGCAGTACTTC.